This is a list of T cell receptor beta chains from one sample in a study of regulatory T cells in long-lasting Graves disease. Using its own MiXCR run on the multiplex PCR reads, TCRdb lists one record per CDR3 protein. The sample records about 340,000 distinct CDR3 sequences, around 20% being singletons. Sequenced here: peripheral blood mononuclear cells (PBMCs), sampled when the disease was refractory, from a patient treated with antithyroid drugs. These receptors were taken from a female donor with Graves disease. The CDR3 runs from the conserved cysteine through the conserved F or W. Each record gives: D gene, V gene, J gene, clone size, CDR3 DNA, CDR3 protein. D genes are given only for firm matches. The size of a clone is reported for some rows only, either as once, few or many, or as a class for expanded clones.

>TRBD1|TRBV5-8|TRBJ1-5|.
TGTGCCAGCAGACAAGTCCGGGACAGCGATCAGCCCCAGCATTTT
CASRQVRDSDQPQHF
>.|TRBV27|TRBJ1-5|few
TGTGCCAGCCGACCGGGGACATCGGGCAATCAGCCCCAGCATTTT
CASRPGTSGNQPQHF
>.|TRBV6-5|TRBJ2-5|.
TGTGCCAGCAGTTACTGGCAGTCCCAAGAGACCCAGTACTTC
CASSYWQSQETQYF
>TRBD2|TRBV28|TRBJ2-2|few
TGTGCCAGCAGGAGTAGCGGGCCAGCCGGGGAGCTGTTTTTT
CASRSSGPAGELFF
>.|TRBV12-3/TRBV12-4|TRBJ2-5|many
TGTGCCAGCAGTTTCATGGTGCAAGAGACCCAGTACTTC
CASSFMVQETQYF
>.|TRBV20-1|TRBJ2-7|few
TGCAGTGCCGTGGGGGCTTACGAGCAGTACTTC
CSAVGAYEQYF
>.|TRBV28|TRBJ2-7|many
TGTGCCAGCAGTTTCGAGAGGGGGCAGTACTTC
CASSFERGQYF
>.|TRBV28|TRBJ1-4|many
TGTGCCAGCAGTAGGAAACAGTTTCGGACTGGGTGGGGGGAAAAACTGTTTTTT
CASSRKQFRTGWGEKLFF
>.|TRBV7-6|TRBJ2-7|.
TGTGCCAGCAGCCCCGCGGGGGCAGGGAGCTCCTACGAGCAGTACTTC
CASSPAGAGSSYEQYF
>.|TRBV6-5|TRBJ1-3|.
TGTGCCAGCAGTTACTCTGGGGACGGCGGAAACACCATATATTTT
CASSYSGDGGNTIYF
>.|TRBV28|TRBJ2-7|.
TGTGCCAGCAGTTTCCTCGGGGAGTCCTACGAGCAGTACTTC
CASSFLGESYEQYF
>.|TRBV12-3/TRBV12-4|TRBJ2-7|many
TGTGCCAGCAGTTTACAGGGTCGTCGATACGAGCAGTACTTC
CASSLQGRRYEQYF
>TRBD1|TRBV28|TRBJ2-5|many
TGTGCCAGCAGTGGGGACAGCCACAGGGAGACCCAGTACTTC
CASSGDSHRETQYF
>TRBD1|TRBV20-1|TRBJ2-7|.
TGCAGTGCTAGCCGGGACAGAGCCTACGAGCAGTACTTC
CSASRDRAYEQYF
>TRBD1|TRBV6-1|TRBJ2-4|.
TGTGCCAGCAGCCTCAGGGGGCAACGCTCCACCAAAAACATTCAGTACTTC
CASSLRGQRSTKNIQYF
>TRBD1|TRBV27|TRBJ2-6|.
TGTGCCAGCAGTTTAGATTCCTTTCGGGGGACAGGTAACTCTGGGGCCAACGTCCTGACTTTC
CASSLDSFRGTGNSGANVLTF
>.|TRBV20-1|TRBJ2-7|many
TGCAGTGCTAGTGGGGACTTATCCTACGAGCAGTACTTC
CSASGDLSYEQYF
>.|TRBV20-1|TRBJ2-5|many
TGCAGTGCTAGACCAAGACGGAGTACCACCCTTACCCAGTACTTC
CSARPRRSTTLTQYF
>.|TRBV6-1|TRBJ2-4|many
TGTGCCAGCAGTGAAGAGGGACTAGCCAAAAACATTCAGTACTTC
CASSEEGLAKNIQYF
>.|TRBV5-1|TRBJ2-3|.
TGCGCCAGCAGCCCCACGGACATCACAGATACGCAGTATTTT
CASSPTDITDTQYF
>.|TRBV30|TRBJ1-1|few
TGTGCCTGGAGTGTAATTTGGGGCCTCAAGAACACTGAAGCTTTCTTT
CAWSVIWGLKNTEAFF
>.|TRBV5-1|TRBJ1-1|.
TGCGCCAGCAGCCTTGTGGGAGCGGACACTGAAGCTTTCTTT
CASSLVGADTEAFF
>.|TRBV28|TRBJ1-5|many
TGTGCCAGCCTTTCAGCGGGCGAAGGGCGACAGCCCCAGCATTTT
CASLSAGEGRQPQHF
>.|TRBV19|TRBJ2-7|few
TGTGCCAGTAGTCATGCCGGGTCCTACGAGCAGTACTTC
CASSHAGSYEQYF
>TRBD1|TRBV7-2|TRBJ2-5|many
TGTGCCAGCAGCTTGGGACAGGGCAGTCGGGAGACCCAGTACTTC
CASSLGQGSRETQYF
>TRBD2|TRBV7-6|TRBJ2-7|.
TGTGCCAGCAGCTTTCGGGGGAGGGCCGACGAGCAGTACTTC
CASSFRGRADEQYF
>.|TRBV7-9|TRBJ2-7|many
TGTGCCAGCAGCTTAGGTCTGAACTCCTACGAGCAGTACTTC
CASSLGLNSYEQYF
>.|TRBV18|TRBJ2-5|many
TGTGCCAGCTCACCAGCAGAGGGGACCCAGTACTTC
CASSPAEGTQYF
>TRBD1|TRBV24-1|TRBJ1-5|many
TGTGCCACCAGTGATTCTAGGACAGGCAGCAATCAGCCCCAGCATTTT
CATSDSRTGSNQPQHF
>TRBD2|TRBV6-9|TRBJ2-5|.
TGTGCCAGCAGTTACAGCGGGGGGGCTGGTGAGACCCAGTACTTC
CASSYSGGAGETQYF
>.|TRBV28|TRBJ1-5|many
TGTGCCAGCAGTTTATCGGCAGGGATAAATCAGCCCCAGCATTTT
CASSLSAGINQPQHF
>.|TRBV4-1|TRBJ1-1|few
TGCGCCAGCAGCCAGGCGATTCTAGGCACTGAAGCTTTCTTT
CASSQAILGTEAFF
>.|TRBV6-1|TRBJ2-7|few
TGTGCCAGCTTGTATGGGACTGCTTTTATCGAGCAGTACTTC
CASLYGTAFIEQYF
>TRBD2|TRBV29-1|TRBJ2-7|many
TGCAGCGTCGCGGGAGTCTATTTTGAAGAGCAGTACTTC
CSVAGVYFEEQYF
>.|TRBV4-1|TRBJ2-7|many
TGCGCCAGCAGCCAAGACAACTACGAGCAGTACTTC
CASSQDNYEQYF
>.|TRBV6-5|TRBJ2-3|.
TGTGCCAGCAGTTACCCCCCGGGGGGCGTCACAGATACGCAGTATTTT
CASSYPPGGVTDTQYF
>.|TRBV7-9|TRBJ2-1|.
TGTGCCAGCCAGGTAGCCGAGGTGGTCACGGAGCAGTTCTTC
CASQVAEVVTEQFF
>.|TRBV19|TRBJ2-1|few
TGTGCCAGTAGTATTTTAGGATCGCGTGATGAGCAGTTCTTC
CASSILGSRDEQFF
>.|TRBV2|TRBJ2-1|.
TGTGCCAGCAATCCCGGGATCCCCGTGCATGAGCAGTTCTTC
CASNPGIPVHEQFF
>.|TRBV3-1|TRBJ2-2|many
TGTGCCAGCAGCCGTCCACTAACGAACACCGGGGAGCTGTTTTTT
CASSRPLTNTGELFF